This T cell receptor (beta chain) was recorded in a study of T cell changes during pregnancy in multiple sclerosis. The CDR3 spans 15 residues. From germline, CDR1 is MNHNS and CDR2 SASEGT. The V gene end was trimmed by 8 bases and the J gene end by 4 bases; junction bases not matched to a gene: 12. The assay was immunoSEQ multiplex PCR, and TCRdb's table has in-frame clones only and misses some. Of around 50,000 clones listed, about 87% are singletons. This clone was observed once. The rearrangement joins TRBV6-1 to TRBJ1-2; 8 nucleotides match TRBD1. Source material: peripheral blood from another person, used as feeder cells. This clonotype originated in a human donor whose cells served as feeder cells for cultures in a pregnancy study. The DNA of the CDR3 is TGTGCCAGCGCGAGACAGGGGATGCCCGGCTATGGCTACACCTTC. It specifies CASARQGMPGYGYTF.